This T cell receptor beta chain derives from a study of T cells in Graves' hyperthyroidism and ophthalmopathy. Study overall: It was at initial diagnosis, before any treatment, that peripheral blood was collected. Findings and caveats of the study: A 13 V-J signature model discriminated ophthalmopathy versus stable hyperthyroidism.

As regards this clonotype: Its antigen is as yet unknown.

Per germline, CDR1 SQVTM and CDR2 ANQGSEA. V trimming: 3 bases; J trimming: 0 bases; junction bases outside the gene matches: 1. The CDR3 is made up of 16 amino acids. Amplified regions were TCR beta CDR3 sequences from RNA transcripts. Researchers ran a first-round RT-PCR on the TCR CDR3 using the HTBI primer set. One entry per CDR3 protein, called by TCRdb with MiXCR from the multiplex PCR reads. Here the sample spans around 620,000 distinct CDR3 sequences, over 12% being singletons. Each diagnosis was grounded in clinical symptoms, serum thyroxine and TRAb, thyroid ultrasound, and orbital computed tomography.

The receptor was isolated from a young woman with Graves' ophthalmopathy. The chain joins TRBV29-1 to TRBJ2-1; TRBD2 matches 14 bases. Material for sequencing was blood. The chain's CDR3 is CSVDGTSGSSYNEQFF. CDR3 sequence (DNA): TGCAGCGTTGACGGGACTAGCGGGAGCTCCTACAATGAGCAGTTCTTC.